The clone carrying this TCR beta chain turned up a few times. Its antigen is unknown. This sample is part of a study of T-cell reconstitution after alpha-beta-depleted transplantation in children. Overall study findings and caveats: Surviving recipient T cells and thymic progenitors accounted for the high day-60 TCRbeta diversity observed in some patients. Expanded graft clones, several hundred of them, were reportedly the source of alpha-beta T cells about two months after transplant. One year after transplant, T-cell counts and diversity came mostly from newly produced T cells.

The V gene's germline CDR1 is PRHDT and CDR2 FYEKMQ (reference sequence). This CDR3 is 15 amino acids long. The V gene lost 4 bases and the J gene lost 2 bases, with 14 bases spanning the gap. Library preparation (for TCRbeta) was performed with unique molecular identifiers. TCRdb fed the PCR reads into MiXCR, producing one record per CDR3 protein. Here the sample spans some 87,000 distinct CDR3 sequences, roughly 15% being singletons. This receptor was obtained from a male patient aged 2-15 years who had a stem cell transplant for acute lymphoblastic leukemia, so the T cells may come from the graft donor. This specimen consisted of PBMCs, mostly from graft donor cells, obtained 180 days after TCRalphabeta/CD19-depleted stem cell transplant. V usage is TRBV13 and J usage is TRBJ1-1; D gene ambiguous. The DNA for the CDR3 is TGTGCCAGCAGCTCTACTTTTGATGGTAACACTGAAGCTTTCTTT. It encodes CASSSTFDGNTEAFF.